This T cell receptor beta chain came from a study of CD8 T cells in ankylosing spondylitis. TCRdb fed the 5' RACE reads into MiXCR, producing one record per CDR3 protein. The sample consists of approximately 550,000 distinct CDR3 sequences, approximately 11% of them appearing once. As for this clonotype: Antigen unknown.

Overall study findings and caveats: Clones linked to disease were reported to show significant enrichment in matched ankylosing spondylitis synovial fluid. Ankylosing spondylitis blood appeared to be characterized by a TCR beta motif of 7 to 9 highly homologous variants.

Per the germline V gene, CDR1 is SGHTA and CDR2 is FQGNSA. V lost 5 bases and J lost 0, with 37 bases in between. This CDR3 comprises 23 residues. The chain is built from TRBV7-2 and TRBJ2-5, with a weak D call TRBD1 (6 bases). Material: blood, either unsorted or a sorted T cell fraction (not recorded which). The clonotype comes from a male donor with ankylosing spondylitis. In DNA, the CDR3 is TGTGCCAGCAGCATAAGTCCCTTTTTTCCGGGACAAGTTATCCGGGACGACCAAGAGACCCAGTACTTC. Translated: CASSISPFFPGQVIRDDQETQYF.